These T cell receptor beta chains were read from a single sample in a study of human T cells and chemical hapten exposure. TCRdb ran MiXCR on the reads and lists one entry per CDR3 protein. Among about 120,000 distinct CDR3 sequences listed, more than 8.5% were seen once. Sequenced input: whole blood. The source is a human donor in good health. Some clones in this sample may be carry-over from other donors' samples. Both conserved end residues are part of each CDR3. A D gene is named only where the DNA matches it firmly. A row's size may be missing; if present it is once, few, many or a size class.

clone_size	v_call	d_call	j_call	cdr3_nt	cdr3_aa
many	TRBV6-2/TRBV6-3	NA	TRBJ1-5	TGTGCCAGCAGCCCGGTAGGGGGGGTTCAGCCCCAGCATTTT	CASSPVGGVQPQHF
NA	TRBV18	TRBD1	TRBJ2-7	TGTGCCAGCTCACCGAACAGGGGTGGGTACGAGCAGTACTTC	CASSPNRGGYEQYF
few	TRBV4-1	NA	TRBJ2-3	TGCGCCAGCAGCCAAGGCGGTAGCGGCCCGGATACGCAGTATTTT	CASSQGGSGPDTQYF
many	TRBV3-1	NA	TRBJ2-1	TGTGCCAGCAGCCATACTAGCTTAGGAAATGAGCAGTTCTTC	CASSHTSLGNEQFF
many	TRBV11-2	NA	TRBJ2-7	TGTGCCAGCAGCTACCCACGACAGAGATTCTACGAGCAGTACTTC	CASSYPRQRFYEQYF
few	TRBV20-1	TRBD2	TRBJ2-1	TGCAGTGCTAGAGCTCCTTTTGTTTGGGCTAGCGGTTCCAATGAGCAGTTCTTC	CSARAPFVWASGSNEQFF
NA	TRBV4-2	NA	TRBJ1-4	TGTGCCAGCAGCCAACCTGACAGTGATAATGAAAAACTGTTTTTT	CASSQPDSDNEKLFF
many	TRBV5-1	TRBD2	TRBJ2-2	TGCGCCAGCAGCTTACGGACTAGCGTACCGAACACCGGGGAGCTGTTTTTT	CASSLRTSVPNTGELFF
many	TRBV20-1	NA	TRBJ1-1	TGCAGTGCTAGAGATTGGGGGGATGAAGCTTTCTTT	CSARDWGDEAFF
few	TRBV29-1	TRBD1	TRBJ2-5	TGCAGCGTTGACCTGGGACAGGGAGGTGAGACCCAGTACTTC	CSVDLGQGGETQYF
NA	TRBV6-1	NA	TRBJ2-2	TGTGCCAGCAGTGAAGATGCAGGAGGGACCGGGGAGCTGTTTTTT	CASSEDAGGTGELFF
many	TRBV7-2	NA	TRBJ1-6	TGTGCCAGCAGCTCCCCCGGAGAATCCGCGGATTCACCCCTCCACTTT	CASSSPGESADSPLHF
few	TRBV27	NA	TRBJ1-5	TGTGCCAGCAGTTTATCGTTCACAGGGAGGCGTCAGCCCCAGCATTTT	CASSLSFTGRRQPQHF
NA	TRBV7-6	TRBD2	TRBJ2-1	TGTGCCAGCAGCTTAGCGGGGGGGATGGACAATGAGCAGTTCTTC	CASSLAGGMDNEQFF
many	TRBV2	TRBD1	TRBJ1-5	TGTGCCAGCAGTTCACAGGGGCGCAATCAGCCCCAGCATTTT	CASSSQGRNQPQHF
NA	TRBV7-9	NA	TRBJ1-6	TGTGCCAGCAGCTTAGTTACTGGGGGAAGTTATAATTCACCCCTCCACTTT	CASSLVTGGSYNSPLHF
NA	TRBV12-3/TRBV12-4	TRBD1	TRBJ1-1	TGTGCCAGCAGTTGGGGACAGGGCACTGAAGCTTTCTTT	CASSWGQGTEAFF
many	TRBV7-2	TRBD2	TRBJ2-3	TGTGCCACCCGAGCAGGACTAGCGTACGCTAGCACAGATACGCAGTATTTT	CATRAGLAYASTDTQYF
NA	TRBV29-1	NA	TRBJ2-2	TGCAGCGTTGTTGGGGGCACCGGGGAGCTGTTTTTT	CSVVGGTGELFF